This T cell receptor (beta chain) is drawn from a study of response to subunit inactivated influenza vaccine. Study outcomes and limitations: It was suggested by the authors that few new T cells are recruited by each seasonal influenza vaccination.

One entry per CDR3 protein, called by TCRdb with MiXCR from the RT-PCR reads. This sample has about 520,000 distinct CDR3 sequences, with approximately 11% found just once. The germline V gene encodes CDR1 SGHRS and CDR2 YFSETQ. The CDR3 consists of 16 residues. J lost 5 bases, V lost 4 bases, and 4 bases had no gene match. On this clonotype itself: Its antigen is unidentified.

The sample consisted of PBMCs from blood, taken roughly 48 days after vaccination. The source of this sequence is a man in his fifties or sixties who received an inactivated influenza vaccine. This sequence joins TRBV5-1 and TRBJ2-3; the match to TRBD2 covers 16 bases. As DNA, the CDR3 is TGCGCCAGCAGCCTGGGACTAGCGGGGGGGGTAGATACGCAGTATTTT. Its translation: CASSLGLAGGVDTQYF.